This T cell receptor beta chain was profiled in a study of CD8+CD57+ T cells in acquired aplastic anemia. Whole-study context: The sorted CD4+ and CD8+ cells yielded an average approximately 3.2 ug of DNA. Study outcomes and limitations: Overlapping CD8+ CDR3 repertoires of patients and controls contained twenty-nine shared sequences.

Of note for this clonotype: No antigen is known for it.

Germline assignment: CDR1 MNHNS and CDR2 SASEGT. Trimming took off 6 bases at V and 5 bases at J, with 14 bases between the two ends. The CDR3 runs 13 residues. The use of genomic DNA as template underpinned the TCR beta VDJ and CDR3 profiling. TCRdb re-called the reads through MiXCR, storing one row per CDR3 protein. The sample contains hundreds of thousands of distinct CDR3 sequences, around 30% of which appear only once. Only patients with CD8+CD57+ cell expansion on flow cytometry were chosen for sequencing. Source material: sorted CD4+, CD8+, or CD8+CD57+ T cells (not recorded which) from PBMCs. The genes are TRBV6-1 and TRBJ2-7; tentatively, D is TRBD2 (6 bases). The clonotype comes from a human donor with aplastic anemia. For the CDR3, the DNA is TGTGCCAGCAGGCCCCTGGGAGGCCACGAGCAGTACTTC. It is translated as CASRPLGGHEQYF.